The 5 T cell receptor beta chains below all came from one sample that was sequenced in a study of cytomegalovirus exposure and HLA in healthy donors. Using immunoSEQ multiplex PCR, the repertoire was profiled, and TCRdb retains in-frame clones only, with some absent. The table has roughly 200,000 clones, about 81% seen once; the top ten hold less than 1.5%. Sequenced input: PBMCs. The source is a woman between 25 and 40 years old in good health and CMV-seronegative.

The chain combines TRBV18 with TRBJ2-5; D might be TRBD2 (6 bases). Looked up from germline, CDR1 is KGHSH and CDR2 is LQKENI. There are 14 residues in the CDR3. Trimming cost V 3 bases and J 0 bases, with 8 bases left between them. The CDR3, as DNA: TGTGCCAGCTCACCGGCGGGATACCAAGAGACCCAGTACTTC. It codes for CASSPAGYQETQYF.

The chain employs TRBV5-1 and TRBJ2-3; no firm D call. Trimming stripped 2 bases from V and 6 bases from J, with 10 bases between. Germline values: CDR1 SGHRS, CDR2 YFSETQ. The CDR3 consists of 13 residues. The CDR3 DNA follows: TGCGCCAGCAGCTTTGTCCGGTTCGATACGCAGTATTTT. This sequence encodes CASSFVRFDTQYF.

This chain's CDR3 is CASSTRQGYYGYTF. CDR3 nucleotide sequence: TGTGCCAGCAGTACCCGACAGGGGTACTATGGCTACACCTTC. V usage is TRBV27 and J usage is TRBJ1-2; 8 nucleotides line up with TRBD1. Trimming at V came to 5 bases and at J to 3 bases, leaving 5 bases not matched to a gene. Germline V gene lookup returns CDR1 MNHEY and CDR2 SMNVEV (reference sequence). The CDR3 is 14 residues long.

The chain has TRBV30 and TRBJ2-2, with D tentatively TRBD1 (6 bases). The germline V gene has CDR1 GTSNPN and CDR2 SVGIG (reference sequence). This CDR3 region has 15 residues. Trimming took 3 bases from V and 5 from J, leaving 16 bases between them. In DNA, the CDR3 is TGTGCCTGGAGGGAAACAGGGTTACGGACCGGGGAGCTGTTTTTT. It translates to CAWRETGLRTGELFF.

V usage is TRBV12-5 and J usage is TRBJ2-7; TRBD1 might be the D (6 bases). Trimming left V 1 base short and J 6 bases short, with 10 bases between. The CDR3 contains 13 residues. CDR1 and CDR2 (germline): LGHNT, FRNRAP. The CDR3 sequence: CASGLDTGREQYF. The DNA for the CDR3 is TGTGCTAGTGGTTTGGACACAGGGCGCGAGCAGTACTTC.